The source of this T cell receptor (beta chain) is a study of post-analysis software for immune sequencing data. Study-level information: Relapsing-remitting, secondary progressive and progressive-relapsing multiple sclerosis were all included among the disease courses. Study outcomes and limitations: Significantly lower normalized Chao1 diversity was found in patients with multiple sclerosis relative to controls. Four to six TRBV segments were significantly more frequent in patients than in controls. TRBV5-6, TRBV5-1 and TRBV20-1 were among these segments.

This CDR3 has 12 residues. The germline CDR1 and CDR2 sequences are LGHDT and YNNKEL (reference sequence). Between the trimmed V and J ends, which lost 5 bases and 2 bases, there was a span of 6 bases. On this clonotype: As yet, its antigen is unknown. The conserved closing phenylalanine or tryptophan is absent in this CDR3, likely reflecting a read error.

Carried by the TCR beta cDNA libraries were unique molecular identifiers. About 500,000 cDNA molecules were obtained from roughly 1 to 10 million T cells. In TCRdb, the PCR reads were re-called with MiXCR into one record per CDR3 protein. The sample records about 820,000 distinct CDR3 sequences, about 57% being singletons. The source material was blood. This chain uses TRBV3-1 with TRBJ1-2; the D is unclear. This TCR was recovered from a girl under 18 with multiple sclerosis. CDR3 residues: CASSAVNYGYTL. CDR3 bases: TGTGCCAGCAGCGCGGTAAACTATGGCTACACCTTA.